The present entry profiles one T cell receptor beta chain with its context. The target antigen is unknown. The data are from a study of cytomegalovirus exposure and HLA in healthy donors. Study at large: The 90 to 150 validation repertoires and the approximately 630 first-cohort repertoires shared a platform, a later analysis reported.

The CDR3 extends over 16 amino acids. The V gene's germline CDR1 is LGHNA and CDR2 YSLEER. V lost 6 bases and J lost 0, with 17 bases in between. The study's findings and limits: Cytomegalovirus status, reportedly, was diagnosed with high specificity and sensitivity by the classifier. A subsequent analysis found that TCR clusters from the first cohort also tended to co-occur in the 120 or so validation repertoires, with approximately 95% of cluster scores above 0.

TCRdb's table, derived via immunoSEQ multiplex PCR, lists solely in-frame clones and lacks some. The sample carries about 54,000 clones, over 85% recorded once. The TCR comes from a woman under 30 in good health and CMV-seropositive. Source material: PBMCs. V is TRBV4-3 and J is TRBJ1-1; D is unclear. Here the CDR3 reads CASSPTPGSLNTEAFF. DNA for the CDR3: TGCGCCAGCAGTCCTACTCCGGGGTCACTGAACACTGAAGCTTTCTTT.